Listed below are T cell receptor beta chains from one sample, sequenced in a study of T cells in Graves' hyperthyroidism and ophthalmopathy. MiXCR, applied by TCRdb to the multiplex PCR reads, yields one record per CDR3 protein. The sample has about 210,000 distinct CDR3 sequences; around 20% are singletons. The sequencing input was blood. The source is a man aged 40-55 years with Graves' hyperthyroidism. The CDR3 runs from the conserved cysteine through the conserved F or W. A D gene is named only where the DNA matches it firmly. Some rows have no size entry. The others give once, few or many, or a class for an expanded clone.

>TRBV19|TRBJ2-4|NA|TRBD1
CASSIVIGTGSLGNIQYF
TGTGCCAGTAGTATAGTCATAGGGACAGGTTCCCTTGGGAACATTCAGTACTTC
>TRBV7-9|TRBJ2-3|many|NA
CASKAGTTDTQYF
TGTGCCAGCAAGGCAGGAACCACAGATACGCAGTATTTT
>TRBV12-3/TRBV12-4|TRBJ1-5|many|NA
CASSLHRDVQPQHF
TGTGCCAGCAGTCTGCACCGGGACGTCCAGCCCCAGCATTTT
>TRBV19|TRBJ2-4|NA|NA
CASTGLGTIAKNIQYF
TGTGCCAGTACCGGACTGGGAACGATAGCCAAAAACATTCAGTACTTC
>TRBV6-1|TRBJ2-1|few|NA
CASSELWGGNEQFF
TGTGCCAGCAGTGAACTTTGGGGAGGCAATGAGCAGTTCTTC
>TRBV7-9|TRBJ2-1|many|NA
CASSPQTTGHNEQFF
TGTGCCAGCAGCCCACAAACGACGGGACACAATGAGCAGTTCTTC
>TRBV6-5|TRBJ1-5|few|NA
CASSYSKGNQPQHF
TGTGCCAGCAGTTACTCGAAGGGTAATCAGCCCCAGCATTTT
>TRBV20-1|TRBJ1-2|NA|NA
CSASPPPGHGIGGYTF
TGCAGTGCTAGTCCACCACCGGGCCACGGAATCGGGGGCTACACCTTC
>TRBV30|TRBJ2-7|many|NA
CAWSVFWGNSYEQYF
TGTGCCTGGAGTGTATTTTGGGGCAACTCCTACGAGCAGTACTTC
>TRBV4-1|TRBJ2-5|many|TRBD1
CASSQAATGGIETQYF
TGCGCCAGCAGCCAGGCGGCGACAGGGGGCATAGAGACCCAGTACTTC
>TRBV6-1|TRBJ1-2|few|NA
CASTTTLTGNYGYTF
TGTGCCAGCACCACCACTCTGACTGGGAACTATGGCTACACCTTC
>TRBV7-2|TRBJ1-6|many|TRBD1
CASSSDRARRSPLHF
TGTGCCAGCAGCTCGGACAGGGCCCGCCGTTCACCCCTCCACTTT
>TRBV11-2|TRBJ2-5|many|NA
CASSLIRSGETQYF
TGTGCCAGCAGCTTAATACGGTCCGGAGAGACCCAGTACTTC
>TRBV28|TRBJ1-4|few|TRBD1
CATTGQGALMNEKLFF
TGTGCCACCACGGGACAGGGGGCCCTGATGAATGAAAAACTGTTTTTT
>TRBV5-4|TRBJ1-1|many|NA
CASSLVQNRRTEAFF
TGTGCCAGCAGCTTGGTCCAGAATAGGAGGACTGAAGCTTTCTTT
>TRBV29-1|TRBJ2-2|many|NA
CSATASGNTGELFF
TGCAGCGCCACCGCGAGCGGGAACACCGGGGAGCTGTTTTTT
>TRBV14|TRBJ2-2|NA|NA
CASSHGTGELFF
TGTGCCAGCAGCCACGGTACCGGGGAGCTGTTTTTT
>TRBV24-1|TRBJ2-7|NA|TRBD2
CATSDPTSGTSYEQYF
TGTGCCACCAGTGATCCTACTAGCGGGACTTCCTACGAGCAGTACTTC
>TRBV18|TRBJ1-4|NA|NA
CASSPNQHGDEKLFF
TGTGCCAGCTCACCCAACCAGCACGGAGATGAAAAACTGTTTTTT
>TRBV3-1|TRBJ1-1|NA|NA
CASSQVRSDKAFF
TGTGCCAGCAGCCAAGTTCGGTCTGATAAAGCTTTCTTT
>TRBV6-2/TRBV6-3|TRBJ2-3|few|TRBD2
CASSLKFGLAGGTTDTQYF
TGTGCCAGCAGTTTAAAGTTCGGACTAGCGGGGGGCACCACAGATACGCAGTATTTT
>TRBV7-6|TRBJ1-4|many|TRBD1
CASSLGTGLGEKLFF
TGTGCCAGCAGCTTAGGGACAGGGCTAGGGGAAAAACTGTTTTTT
>TRBV20-1|TRBJ1-1|few|NA
CSAAKGNTEAFF
TGCAGTGCGGCCAAGGGGAACACTGAAGCTTTCTTT
>TRBV5-1|TRBJ2-7|NA|NA
CASSLDGAGMVYEQYF
TGCGCCAGCAGCTTGGATGGGGCGGGGATGGTCTACGAGCAGTACTTC
>TRBV7-9|TRBJ2-1|many|NA
CASSSLWGARNEQFF
TGTGCCAGCAGCAGTTTGTGGGGGGCTCGGAATGAGCAGTTCTTC
>TRBV28|TRBJ2-2|few|NA
CASANPNTGELFF
TGTGCCAGCGCAAATCCGAACACCGGGGAGCTGTTTTTT
>TRBV28|TRBJ2-7|many|NA
CASRPQSREQYF
TGTGCCAGCAGGCCACAATCACGGGAGCAGTACTTC
>TRBV27|TRBJ1-1|many|TRBD1
CASSPLPGQIMNTEAFF
TGTGCCAGCAGTCCCTTACCGGGACAGATTATGAACACTGAAGCTTTCTTT
>TRBV6-2/TRBV6-3|TRBJ2-3|many|TRBD1
CASSSLGTGDEDTQYF
TGTGCCAGCAGTAGCCTTGGGACAGGGGATGAAGATACGCAGTATTTT
>TRBV28|TRBJ1-5|many|NA
CASRLGGENQPQHF
TGTGCCAGCAGGTTAGGGGGGGAAAATCAGCCCCAGCATTTT
>TRBV3-1|TRBJ2-3|many|TRBD1
CASSPRDRGNSDTQYF
TGTGCCAGCAGCCCCCGGGACAGGGGAAATTCAGATACGCAGTATTTT
>TRBV19|TRBJ2-2|NA|NA
CASKEGRGAGELFF
TGTGCCAGTAAAGAGGGTAGGGGGGCCGGGGAGCTGTTTTTT
>TRBV27|TRBJ2-7|few|TRBD1
CASRQIGQGFYEQYF
TGTGCCAGCAGACAAATAGGACAGGGTTTCTACGAGCAGTACTTC
>TRBV7-3|TRBJ2-6|few|NA
CASSSAAGANVLTF
TGTGCCAGCAGCTCCGCAGCTGGGGCCAACGTCCTGACTTTC
>TRBV30|TRBJ2-7|few|TRBD2
CAWSVSAGGPEQYF
TGTGCCTGGAGTGTATCGGCGGGGGGGCCCGAGCAGTACTTC
>TRBV7-9|TRBJ1-1|NA|TRBD1
CASGDADRGVTEAFF
TGTGCCAGCGGAGACGCGGACAGGGGGGTGACTGAAGCTTTCTTT
>TRBV7-9|TRBJ1-1|few|NA
CASSFRTDIQAFF
TGTGCCAGCAGCTTTAGGACAGATATACAAGCTTTCTTT
>TRBV20-1|TRBJ2-3|many|TRBD1
CSAPPGTGAVINTQYF
TGCAGTGCTCCGCCCGGGACAGGGGCCGTCATAAATACGCAGTATTTT
>TRBV20-1|TRBJ1-2|many|NA
CSARPIQGFYGYTF
TGCAGTGCTAGGCCCATACAGGGATTTTATGGCTACACCTTC
>TRBV18|TRBJ2-5|many|NA
CASSRLKETQYF
TGTGCCAGCTCACGACTAAAAGAGACCCAGTACTTC
>TRBV28|TRBJ1-2|many|NA
CASSLPQTGNYGYTF
TGTGCCAGCAGTTTACCCCAAACAGGGAACTATGGCTACACCTTC
>TRBV6-2/TRBV6-3|TRBJ2-7|many|NA
CASISAGRLAEQYF
TGTGCCAGCATTTCCGCGGGACGGCTCGCCGAGCAGTACTTC
>TRBV7-3|TRBJ1-6|NA|NA
CASSPRLSYSYNSPLHF
TGTGCCAGCAGCCCCCGTTTGTCCTACTCCTATAATTCACCCCTCCACTTT
>TRBV9|TRBJ1-1|NA|NA
CASSVGIPNTEAFF
TGTGCCAGCAGCGTAGGAATACCAAACACTGAAGCTTTCTTT
>TRBV28|TRBJ2-7|NA|TRBD2
CATRGASGGFSYEQYF
TGTGCAACAAGGGGGGCTAGCGGGGGGTTCTCCTACGAGCAGTACTTC
>TRBV29-1|TRBJ2-1|few|NA
CSVRRKPTTDEQFF
TGCAGCGTTAGGCGAAAACCGACAACCGATGAGCAGTTCTTC
>TRBV7-2|TRBJ2-7|many|TRBD1
CASSLDGDRVYEQYF
TGTGCCAGCAGCTTAGATGGCGACAGGGTATACGAGCAGTACTTC
>TRBV25-1|TRBJ2-2|few|TRBD1
CASKRQGNGELFF
TGTGCCAGCAAACGACAGGGGAACGGGGAGCTGTTTTTT
>TRBV19|TRBJ1-1|few|NA
CASSRGPDEAFF
TGTGCCAGTAGTCGAGGACCCGATGAAGCTTTCTTT
>TRBV5-1|TRBJ1-2|many|NA
CASSLRAGANYGYTF
TGCGCCAGCAGCTTACGGGCAGGGGCGAACTATGGCTACACCTTC
>TRBV12-3/TRBV12-4|TRBJ2-1|NA|TRBD2
CASSPSGLAMYNEQFF
TGTGCCAGCAGTCCCTCGGGACTAGCGATGTACAATGAGCAGTTCTTC
>TRBV7-2|TRBJ2-5|NA|TRBD2
CASSSPLAGALVVYF
TGTGCCAGCAGCTCGCCACTAGCGGGGGCCCTTGTGGTATACTTC
>TRBV5-6|TRBJ2-1|NA|NA
CATSLDSSRRNEQFF
TGTGCCACCAGCTTGGACTCCAGCCGGCGGAATGAGCAGTTCTTC